Listed here are 25 T cell receptor beta chains from one sample, sequenced in a study of blood T cells in healthy people across ages. PCR was performed a second time for about 6 to 11 cycles using a sample-barcoded 5' primer and a J-beta primer mix. TCRdb processed the 5' RACE reads anew with MiXCR; each CDR3 protein has one entry. This table has 1.8 million or so distinct CDR3 sequences, around 42% appearing once. The sample taken for sequencing was blood. The receptors derive from a human donor in good health.

The rearrangement uses TRBV20-1 and TRBJ2-1; D unclear. The CDR3 runs 13 residues. Trimming removed 6 bases from V and 4 bases from J, with 13 bases in between. From germline, CDR1 is DFQATT and CDR2 SNEGSKA (reference sequence). The CDR3 DNA is TGCAGTGCATGTCCTGAGGTTTACAATGAGCAGTTCTTC. Its translation: CSACPEVYNEQFF.

The CDR3 DNA sequence: TGTGCCAGCAGCGTCCACACTGGGGCCAACGTCCTGACTTTC. Its protein is CASSVHTGANVLTF. The chain combines TRBV9 with TRBJ2-6; the D is unclear. This CDR3 has 14 amino acids. V was shortened by 2 bases and J by 2 bases, with 5 bases between the two germline ends. Germline V lookup: CDR1 SGDLS, CDR2 YYNGEE.

This clonotype came up a few times. This chain links TRBV20-1 with TRBJ2-5; D is possibly TRBD1 (6 bases). Germline CDR1 is DFQATT and CDR2 is SNEGSKA (reference sequence). V lost 6 bases and J 2 bases, leaving 22 bases between the germline ends. This CDR3 is built from 16 residues. In nucleotides, the CDR3 is TGCAGTGCCCCCGGGGCTGGGAACAGGGTGCAAGAGACCCAGTACTTC. It codes for CSAPGAGNRVQETQYF.

The chain is built from TRBV7-9 and TRBJ2-7, with TRBD1 matching 9 bases. CDR3 length: 16 residues. The junction had 10 bases not matched to a gene; V was cut back by 2 bases and J by 5 bases. CDR1 is SEHNR, CDR2 FQNEAQ, per germline (reference sequence). CDR3 DNA sequence: TGTGCCAGCAGCTTAATGGTGCGGGACAGGGTGCACGAGCAGTACTTC. It codes for CASSLMVRDRVHEQYF.

The rearrangement joins TRBV12-5 to TRBJ2-4; 9 positions match TRBD1. In germline, CDR1 is LGHNT, CDR2 FRNRAP. The CDR3 covers 18 residues. J gave up 13 bases and V 3 bases, and 22 bases lay outside the gene matches. DNA of the CDR3: TGTGCTAGTGGTTTTAAAACAATTGGGACAGGGTTCGACAATGAGCAGTACTTC. Encoded protein: CASGFKTIGTGFDNEQYF. Full variable domain (remainder filled in from reference TRBV12-5 and TRBJ2-4): DARVTQTPRHKVTEMGQEVTMRCQPILGHNTVFWYRQTMMQGLELLAYFRNRAPLDDSGMPKDRFSAEMPDATLATLKIQPSEPRDSAVYFCASGFKTIGTGFDNEQYFGAGTRLSVL.

The CDR3 bases are TGTGCCAGCACTGAAATACAGGGGATGGGTCTTTATGGCTACACCTTC. Protein product: CASTEIQGMGLYGYTF. The chain uses TRBV6-6 and TRBJ1-2, with 7 bases matching TRBD1. V shed 7 bases and J 5 bases; nucleotides not matched to a gene: 16. The germline CDR1 and CDR2 sequences are MNHNY and SVGAGI (reference sequence). The CDR3 is 16 amino acids.

This clonotype was recorded a few times. J is TRBJ2-3 and V is TRBV5-1, with 9 bases lining up with TRBD2. Per germline, CDR1 SGHRS and CDR2 YFSETQ. This CDR3 has 14 residues. The trim removed 7 bases at V and 0 bases at J, leaving 3 bases unmatched. The CDR3 region has the DNA TGCGCCAGCCATAGCGGGGGAAGCACAGATACGCAGTATTTT. This encodes CASHSGGSTDTQYF.

This clonotype has only a few counts. The rearrangement joins TRBV12-3 or TRBV12-4 to TRBJ2-3, with D possibly matching TRBD2 (5 bases). The length of the CDR3 is 12 residues. V shed 5 bases and J shed 6 bases, with 9 bases lying between them. The DNA of the CDR3 is TGTGCCAGCAGTCCCCAGCGGGATACGCAGTATTTT. Its translation is CASSPQRDTQYF.

V gene TRBV5-1 combines with J gene TRBJ2-3; D possibly corresponds to TRBD1 (6 bases). The CDR3 is 13 amino acids. Germline V CDR1 and CDR2: SGHRS, YFSETQ. V lost 9 bases, J lost 2 bases, and 13 bases lay in between. The chain's CDR3 is CATSTGFTDTQYF. DNA of the CDR3: TGCGCCACCTCGACAGGATTCACAGATACGCAGTATTTT.

The CDR3, as DNA: TGTGCCAGCAGTTACGTCTCCAACACAGATACGCAGTATTTT. Amino acids: CASSYVSNTDTQYF. The V gene is TRBV6-2 or TRBV6-3, the J gene TRBJ2-3; D is undetermined. Trimming pared 2 bases from V and 2 bases from J, leaving 8 bases between. CDR1 is MNHEY and CDR2 is SVGEGT in the germline V gene. This CDR3 comprises 14 residues.

This clonotype has a handful of counts. The CDR3 loop reads CASSHDEENTDTQYF. CDR3 nucleotide sequence: TGTGCCAGCAGCCACGACGAGGAAAACACAGATACGCAGTATTTT. The chain is built from TRBV12-3 or TRBV12-4 and TRBJ2-3, with no clear D. V was trimmed by 6 bases and J by 2 bases, leaving 15 bases between them. The CDR3 spans 15 residues.

The sample holds a few counts of this clonotype. This chain connects TRBV27 to TRBJ1-2; tentatively, D is TRBD1 (5 bases). Germline CDR1 reads MNHEY; CDR2 reads SMNVEV (reference sequence). The CDR3 is 15 amino acids. Trimming pared 5 bases from V and 4 bases from J, leaving 17 bases between. Here the CDR3 reads CASSPPPGQSYGYTF. The CDR3 DNA is TGTGCCAGCAGTCCCCCCCCGGGGCAGAGCTATGGCTACACCTTC.

The rearrangement joins TRBV5-5 to TRBJ2-1; unclear D gene. The CDR3 is made up of 17 amino acids. Germline V gene lookup returns CDR1 SGHKS and CDR2 YYEKEE (reference sequence). V lost 2 bases to trimming and J lost 0 bases, with 15 bases between them. CDR3 nucleotides: TGTGCCAGCAGCTTACGCGGACCCCAAAGCTCCTACAATGAGCAGTTCTTC. Translation: CASSLRGPQSSYNEQFF.

With respect to this clonotype: A read error may account for a junction end that differs from germline. CDR3 in amino acids: CASSFVGGNQPQHF. CDR3 sequence (DNA): TGCGCCAGCAGCTTTGTAGGGGGGAATCAGCCCCAGCATTTT. This chain uses TRBV12-3 or TRBV12-4 with TRBJ1-5, with D possibly matching TRBD1 (6 bases). The CDR3 spans 14 residues.

V is TRBV29-1 and J is TRBJ1-2, with TRBD1 identical over 9 bases. CDR3 size: 13 residues. Per the germline V gene, CDR1 is SQVTM and CDR2 is ANQGSEA. J was trimmed by 4 bases and V by 4 bases; bases with no gene match: 4. In DNA form, the CDR3 reads TGCAGCGTTGTAAAGACAGGGGGCTATGGCTACACCTTC. This codes for CSVVKTGGYGYTF.

The CDR3 loop is CASSLEHGGTSTDTQYF. DNA for the CDR3: TGTGCCAGCAGCTTAGAGCACGGGGGTACTAGCACAGATACGCAGTATTTT. The genes are TRBV11-2 and TRBJ2-3; TRBD2 is a possible D gene (6 bases). CDR1 and CDR2 (germline): SGHAT, FQNNGV. This CDR3 region has 17 residues. V lost 0 bases, J lost 0 bases, and 13 bases lay in between. The entire variable domain, with the rest obtained from reference TRBV11-2 and TRBJ2-3, is as follows: EAGVAQSPRYKIIEKRQSVAFWCNPISGHATLYWYQQILGQGPKLLIQFQNNGVVDDSQLPKDRFSAERLKGVDSTLKIQPAKLEDSAVYLCASSLEHGGTSTDTQYFGPGTRLTVL.

The rearrangement uses TRBV20-1 and TRBJ2-2; no firm D call. V lost 1 base and J 1 base, leaving 7 bases between the germline ends. This CDR3 is 14 amino acids long. Germline V CDR1 and CDR2: DFQATT, SNEGSKA (reference sequence). The CDR3 is CSARGHWNTGELFF. As DNA, the CDR3 is TGCAGTGCTAGAGGACACTGGAACACCGGGGAGCTGTTTTTT.

This sequence joins TRBV5-1 and TRBJ2-1; 12 nucleotides match TRBD2. CDR3 length: 17 amino acids. Germline V gives CDR1 SGHRS, CDR2 YFSETQ. Germline trimming cut 0 bases from V and 7 bases from J; bases unmatched to any gene: 8. The chain's CDR3 is CASSLAQGLAGHNEQFF. CDR3 DNA: TGCGCCAGCAGCTTGGCCCAGGGACTAGCGGGCCATAATGAGCAGTTCTTC.

This CDR3 reads CAISEISSTDTQYF. The CDR3 coding sequence is TGTGCCATCAGTGAGATCTCGAGCACAGATACGCAGTATTTT. The genes are TRBV10-3 and TRBJ2-3; no definite D call. This CDR3 spans 14 amino acids. Germline CDR1 ENHRY, CDR2 SYGVKD. With 2 bases removed from V and 0 bases from J, the gap between germline ends came to 6 bases.

A word on this clonotype: Here the CDR3 omits its conserved ending phenylalanine or tryptophan, so a read error is the likely source. The chain uses TRBV14 and TRBJ1-5; D possibly corresponds to TRBD1 (5 bases). Trimming left V 1 base short and J 0 bases short, with 28 bases between. Germline CDR1 and CDR2: SGHDN and FVKESK. This CDR3 has 22 amino acids. In nucleotides, the CDR3 is TGTGCCAGCAGCCAAGCCGGGGCACTGGTGAACCACCGTCAACATAGCAATCAGCCCCAGCATTGT. This sequence encodes CASSQAGALVNHRQHSNQPQHC.

This clonotype occurred a few times. The chain recombines TRBV4-3 with TRBJ1-6; D may be TRBD1 (5 bases). The CDR3 spans 16 residues. The germline V and J ends were trimmed by 0 bases and 10 bases, with 16 bases remaining between them. CDR1 is LGHNA, CDR2 YSLEER, per germline. For the CDR3, the DNA is TGCGCCAGCAGCCAAGATGGGGGGGTGGGGGACTCACCCCTCCACTTT. Translation gives CASSQDGGVGDSPLHF.

Note on this clonotype: A much larger clone sits a single nucleotide away, making a read error possible. This sequence joins TRBV29-1 and TRBJ2-1; 12 nucleotides agree with TRBD2. Germline CDR1 SQVTM, CDR2 ANQGSEA. The CDR3 length is 14 residues. J lost 10 bases, V lost 7 bases, and 11 bases had no gene match. This chain's CDR3 is CSAGPTSGGYEQFF. The CDR3, as DNA: TGCAGCGCCGGACCGACTAGCGGGGGTTACGAGCAGTTCTTC.

There are a few counts of this clonotype. CDR3 protein: CASSLTGGWETQYF. Written as DNA, the CDR3 is TGTGCCAGCAGCTTAACAGGGGGCTGGGAGACCCAGTACTTC. The chain carries TRBV7-2 and TRBJ2-5; TRBD1 matches at 9 bases. The CDR3 has 14 residues. The ends lost 2 bases at V and 5 bases at J; junction bases unmatched: 3. In germline, CDR1 is SGHTA, CDR2 FQGNSA. Complete variable domain (other parts from reference TRBV7-2 and TRBJ2-5): GAGVSQSPSNKVTEKGKDVELRCDPISGHTALYWYRQSLGQGLEFLIYFQGNSAPDKSGLPSDRFSAERTGGSVSTLTIQRTQQEDSAVYLCASSLTGGWETQYFGPGTRLLVL.

The chain has TRBV10-3 and TRBJ2-7, with D uncertain. Deletions cut 2 bases from V and 5 bases from J, with 13 bases between. The CDR3 runs 14 residues. Looked up from germline, CDR1 is ENHRY and CDR2 is SYGVKD. The CDR3 region is CAISEPGLTDEQYF. CDR3 in DNA: TGTGCCATCAGTGAGCCAGGCCTGACGGACGAGCAGTACTTC.

V is TRBV28 and J is TRBJ2-7; a possible D gene is TRBD1 (6 bases). V was trimmed by 3 bases and J by 9 bases, leaving 9 bases between them. This CDR3 has 11 amino acids. Per the germline V gene, CDR1 is MDHEN and CDR2 is SYDVKM. The CDR3 reads CASSFSGVQYF. In DNA form, the CDR3 reads TGTGCCAGCAGTTTTTCAGGGGTGCAGTACTTC.